The clone carrying this T cell receptor (beta chain) was seen only once. A junction boundary mismatches the germline segment, possibly from a read error. Germline V gives CDR1 SGHRS, CDR2 YFSETQ. The CDR3 contains 14 residues. The data were obtained in a study of blood T cell repertoires in COVID-19. Study-wide context: T cells, B-cell-depleted T cells, or PBMCs provided the cDNA or gDNA that served as material.

Original processing methods: Amplification from reference gene primers served as the basis for estimated nucleated cell counts. Sequencing was performed with immunoSEQ multiplex PCR; in TCRdb, only in-frame clones are kept and a portion is missing. D and trimming were read from the DNA, whereas the V and J calls and clone size are those reported in that table. Of some 140,000 clones in the sample, about 80% were seen once. The chain carries TRBV5-1 and TRBJ1-1; 11 nucleotides match TRBD1. The receptor comes from a woman aged 55 to 70 with acute or convalescent COVID-19. Sequences were obtained from peripheral blood. DNA of the CDR3: TGCGCCCGCAGGGGACAGGGGGGGAACGCTGAAGCTTTCTTT. Protein: CARRGQGGNAEAFF.